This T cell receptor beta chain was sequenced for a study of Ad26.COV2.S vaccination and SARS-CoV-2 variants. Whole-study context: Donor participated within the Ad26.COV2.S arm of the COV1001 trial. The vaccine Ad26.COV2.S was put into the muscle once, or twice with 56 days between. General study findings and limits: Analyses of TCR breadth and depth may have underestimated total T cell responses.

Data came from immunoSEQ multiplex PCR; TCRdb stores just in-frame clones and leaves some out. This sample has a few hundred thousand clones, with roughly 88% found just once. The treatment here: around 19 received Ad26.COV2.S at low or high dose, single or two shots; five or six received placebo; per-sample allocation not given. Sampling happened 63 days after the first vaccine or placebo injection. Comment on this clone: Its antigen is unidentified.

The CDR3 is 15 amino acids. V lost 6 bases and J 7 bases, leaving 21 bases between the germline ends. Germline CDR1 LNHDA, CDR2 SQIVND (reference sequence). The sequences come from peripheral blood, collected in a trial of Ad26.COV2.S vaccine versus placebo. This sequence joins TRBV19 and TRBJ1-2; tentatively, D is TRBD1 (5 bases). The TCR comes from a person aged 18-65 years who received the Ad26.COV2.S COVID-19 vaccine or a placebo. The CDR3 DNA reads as TGTGCCAGTAGGGGCTCGGGACCAAGGGGTTCTGGCTACACCTTC. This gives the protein CASRGSGPRGSGYTF. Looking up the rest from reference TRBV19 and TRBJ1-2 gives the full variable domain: DGGITQSPKYLFRKEGQNVTLSCEQNLNHDAMYWYRQDPGQGLRLIYYSQIVNDFQKGDIAEGYSVSREKKESFPLTVTSAQKNPTAFYLCASRGSGPRGSGYTFGSGTRLTVV.